This T cell receptor beta chain was found in a study of response to subunit inactivated influenza vaccine (dated by TCRdb to 2016 to 2019). Describing the broader study: Deep quantitative profiling of the T cell receptor repertoire was used in the study to follow responses to a trivalent subunit inactivated influenza vaccine. General conclusions and limits of the study: It was suggested by the authors that each seasonal influenza vaccination may recruit only a limited number of new T cells.

The library was prepared using RT-PCR. Sequencing relied on an Illumina HiSeq 2500. TCRdb redid the processing of the public reads, applying fastp at Q25 and MiXCR, and retained in-frame beta chains. Every CDR3 protein is listed once, alongside the most common genes and DNA of its rows. Counted in this sample were over 650,000 distinct CDR3 sequences; less than 20% of them appeared once. Under 13% of the sample is held by the ten biggest clonotypes. Trimming takes 5 bases off V and 7 bases off J; junction bases not matched to a gene: 10. From the germline V gene, CDR1 is SGHTA and CDR2 is FQGNSA. The CDR3 covers 17 residues, taking in both the cysteine and the phenylalanine. Left in the record is the CDR3 DNA by itself, 51 bases read in frame from the first base. Regarding this clonotype: This receptor's antigen is unknown. No base quality information exists; no much larger clone differs at one position.

The receptor chain draws on TRBV7-2 and TRBJ2-1, and TRBD2 matches 14 of the central bases. This material consisted of PBMCs from blood, taken less than 6 days after vaccination. The clonotype comes from a man in his fifties or sixties who received an inactivated influenza vaccine. Donor details come from another sample of the same person, matched by shared clones. The CDR3 is CASSLPPGLAGENEQFF. In nucleotides, the sequence is TGTGCCAGCAGCCTGCCACCGGGACTAGCGGGGGAAAATGAGCAGTTCTTC.